This entry describes one T cell receptor beta chain. The antigen is not known. The data originate from a study of shared clonotypes between healthy human individuals. Study-wide results and limits: Clonotype sharing among donors was expected to depend on sequencing depth.

The naive CD8 fraction comprised CD45RO-negative cells positively selected for CCR7 and excluded terminally differentiated effector memory CD45RA+ cells. CDR1 is SEHNR, CDR2 FQNEAQ, per germline (reference sequence). The V gene lost 1 base and the J gene lost 7 bases, with 11 bases spanning the gap. CDR3 size: 14 residues. Evenly divided among several immunoSEQ plates was the genomic DNA of each subset. The method was immunoSEQ multiplex PCR; TCRdb's version includes in-frame clones alone and lacks a portion of them. The table shows around 2,000,000 clones, with about 95% occurring only once. The sequenced sample was naive CD8+ T cells sorted from blood. This clonotype originated in a man between 18 and 29 years old in good health. The chain combines TRBV7-9 with TRBJ1-5; no reliable D call. CDR3 bases: TGTGCCAGCAGCTTAGAAGGCAGCGACCAGCCCCAGCATTTT. It codes for CASSLEGSDQPQHF.